Listed below are T cell receptor beta chains from one sample, sequenced in a study of blood T cell repertoires in COVID-19. The data were produced by immunoSEQ multiplex PCR, yet TCRdb's version contains in-frame clones alone and is incomplete. The repertoire holds around 240,000 clones, about 79% seen once, with about 1.5% in the top ten. The sequenced material came from peripheral blood. These TCRs come from a woman aged 40 to 50 who had recovered from COVID-19. Each CDR3 is given with its conserved first and last residue. A D gene is named only where the DNA matches it firmly. A row's size may be missing; if present it is once, few, many or a size class.

J gene	V gene	CDR3 length	D gene	clone size	CDR3 DNA	CDR3 protein
TRBJ1-4	TRBV13	16	TRBD1	.	TGTGCCAGCAGCTTAACTACAGGGGGAGTACGGGAAAAACTGTTTTTT	CASSLTTGGVREKLFF
TRBJ1-1	TRBV18	13	.	.	TGTGCCAGCTCACCGTCCGGGAACACTGAAGCTTTCTTT	CASSPSGNTEAFF
TRBJ1-2	TRBV18	14	.	few	TGTGCCAGCTCAGCCGGGGAGCGGGCTTATGGCTACACCTTC	CASSAGERAYGYTF
TRBJ2-7	TRBV5-1	14	TRBD1	.	TGCGCCAGCAGACCGGGACAGGCGAGCTACGAGCAGTACTTC	CASRPGQASYEQYF
TRBJ2-1	TRBV14	19	TRBD2	.	TGTGCCAGCAGCCAAGATTTTCTAGCGGGGGGTCGCTCCTACAATGAGCAGTTCTTC	CASSQDFLAGGRSYNEQFF
TRBJ2-7	TRBV11-3	15	TRBD1	.	TGTGCCAGCAGCCCGGGACAGATGGACTCCTACGAGCAGTACTTC	CASSPGQMDSYEQYF
TRBJ1-2	TRBV12-3/TRBV12-4	13	TRBD1	.	TGTGCCAGCAGTGGAGGACAGGCCTATGGCTACACCTTC	CASSGGQAYGYTF
TRBJ1-3	TRBV9	16	.	.	TGTGCCAGCAGCGTAGACACCTCTAGCGGGGGAAACACCATATATTTT	CASSVDTSSGGNTIYF
TRBJ1-6	TRBV5-1	17	.	.	TGCGCCAGCAGCTCAAACGGACTTGGAGGGGCTGATTCACCCCTCCACTTT	CASSSNGLGGADSPLHF
TRBJ2-7	TRBV6-1	14	TRBD2	.	TGTGCCAGCAGTTATACTAGCGGATACTACGAGCAGTACTTC	CASSYTSGYYEQYF
TRBJ1-2	TRBV28	12	TRBD1	.	TGTGCCAGCATTCCGAGGACAGGGTCCCCCACCTTC	CASIPRTGSPTF
TRBJ1-2	TRBV19	13	TRBD1	.	TGTGCCAGTAAGGGACAGGGAAGGGATGGCTACACCTTC	CASKGQGRDGYTF
TRBJ1-4	TRBV30	16	.	.	TGTGCCTGGAACGTTGGCGGGGGACATTCTGGTGAAAAACTGTTTTTT	CAWNVGGGHSGEKLFF
TRBJ1-2	TRBV28	18	.	.	TGTGCCAGCAGTTTAGAGGTGGGCGGAGGCCGCCTTTGGTATGGCTACACCTTC	CASSLEVGGGRLWYGYTF
TRBJ1-5	TRBV4-3	13	.	.	TGCGCCAGCAGCCAATCTCTAGATCAGCCCCAGCATTTT	CASSQSLDQPQHF
TRBJ2-5	TRBV7-2	16	TRBD2	.	TGTGCCAGCAGCTTAGATTCAGCGGGGGGTCAAGAGACCCAGTACTTC	CASSLDSAGGQETQYF
TRBJ2-3	TRBV18	17	TRBD2	.	TGTGCCAGCTCACCCACCAGCGGGGGGGCAATCACAGATACGCAGTATTTT	CASSPTSGGAITDTQYF
TRBJ2-3	TRBV12-3/TRBV12-4	12	.	.	TGTGCCAGCAGTCTGAGCACAGATACGCAGTATTTT	CASSLSTDTQYF
TRBJ1-5	TRBV18	13	TRBD1	.	TGTGCCAGCTCACCCGGACAGGGTGAACCCCAGCATTTT	CASSPGQGEPQHF
TRBJ1-2	TRBV6-5	10	.	.	TGTGCCAGCATTAATGTGGGCTACACCTTC	CASINVGYTF
TRBJ2-7	TRBV2	15	.	few	TGTGCCACTCGCCGGGGGCAAGCGGGAAGCGACGAGCAGTACTTC	CATRRGQAGSDEQYF
TRBJ2-1	TRBV13	14	.	.	TGTGCCAGCAGCCCTCCCGGGATTTACAATGAGCAGTTCTTC	CASSPPGIYNEQFF
TRBJ1-1	TRBV6-5	15	TRBD1	.	TGTGCCAGCAGGAGTGGACAGGGCATCGGCACTGAAGCTTTCTTT	CASRSGQGIGTEAFF
TRBJ1-5	TRBV6-6	15	TRBD1	.	TGTGCCAGCAATCCAGGACAGGGGGCTTATCAGCCCCAGCATTTT	CASNPGQGAYQPQHF
TRBJ2-7	TRBV28	13	.	.	TGTGCCAGCAGTGGGGCATCGGGCTACGAGCAGTACTTC	CASSGASGYEQYF
TRBJ1-1	TRBV23-1	12	.	.	TGCGCCACCAGGCCGGTGAACACTGAAGCTTTCTTT	CATRPVNTEAFF
TRBJ2-3	TRBV21-1	19	.	.	TGTGCCAGCAGCAAAAGAAGGTCGGGGAACATAACCGACACAGATACGCAGTATTTT	CASSKRRSGNITDTDTQYF
TRBJ1-5	TRBV7-9	17	.	few	TGTGCCAGCAGCTTAGCCATACAGGGAAGTGGCAATCAGCCCCAGCATTTT	CASSLAIQGSGNQPQHF
TRBJ2-3	TRBV19	12	.	.	TGTGCCAGTAGTGCAACGGGAGATACGCAGTATTTT	CASSATGDTQYF
TRBJ2-7	TRBV9	15	TRBD1	.	TGTGCCAGCAGCGTAGGACAGGGGGGCACCTACGAGCAGTACTTC	CASSVGQGGTYEQYF
TRBJ1-4	TRBV7-6	16	.	.	TGTGCCAGCAGCTTTTCAGCGGGCCCAACTAATGAAAAACTGTTTTTT	CASSFSAGPTNEKLFF
TRBJ2-1	TRBV30	14	TRBD1	.	TGTGCCTGGAGTGTCGAGGACAGGTTCCGTGAGCAGTTCTTC	CAWSVEDRFREQFF
TRBJ2-7	TRBV12-3/TRBV12-4	13	.	.	TGTGCCAGCAGTCCCTTTAGCGGATACGAGCAGTACTTC	CASSPFSGYEQYF
TRBJ2-3	TRBV28	15	TRBD2	.	TGTGCCAGCAGTGCAACGGGGGGGCCCACAGATACGCAGTATTTT	CASSATGGPTDTQYF
TRBJ1-2	TRBV11-2	14	TRBD1	.	TGTGCCAGCAGCTTCCAACAGGGGGCTGATGGCTACACCTTC	CASSFQQGADGYTF
TRBJ1-6	TRBV19	16	.	.	TGTGCCAGTAGTATAGGAGGAGGGAGCCCAAATTCACCCCTCCACTTT	CASSIGGGSPNSPLHF
TRBJ2-4	TRBV7-2	15	TRBD1	.	TGTGCCAGCAGCTTCCACTCAGGACAGGGAAACATTCAGTACTTC	CASSFHSGQGNIQYF
TRBJ2-2	TRBV5-1	20	TRBD2	.	TGCGCCAGCAGCTTGGCCTGGCTAGCGGGGGGGCCCTTCAGTCCCGGGGAGCTGTTTTTT	CASSLAWLAGGPFSPGELFF
TRBJ2-7	TRBV28	14	.	.	TGTGCCAGCAGTTCCACCGGGAGCCCCTACGAGCAGTACTTC	CASSSTGSPYEQYF
TRBJ2-7	TRBV6-5	12	.	.	TGTGCCAGCAAGGAGGCCTCCTACGAGCAGTACTTC	CASKEASYEQYF
TRBJ2-1	TRBV19	15	TRBD2	.	TGTGCCAGTAGCATTAGCGGGGGGGCTTACAATGAGCAGTTCTTC	CASSISGGAYNEQFF